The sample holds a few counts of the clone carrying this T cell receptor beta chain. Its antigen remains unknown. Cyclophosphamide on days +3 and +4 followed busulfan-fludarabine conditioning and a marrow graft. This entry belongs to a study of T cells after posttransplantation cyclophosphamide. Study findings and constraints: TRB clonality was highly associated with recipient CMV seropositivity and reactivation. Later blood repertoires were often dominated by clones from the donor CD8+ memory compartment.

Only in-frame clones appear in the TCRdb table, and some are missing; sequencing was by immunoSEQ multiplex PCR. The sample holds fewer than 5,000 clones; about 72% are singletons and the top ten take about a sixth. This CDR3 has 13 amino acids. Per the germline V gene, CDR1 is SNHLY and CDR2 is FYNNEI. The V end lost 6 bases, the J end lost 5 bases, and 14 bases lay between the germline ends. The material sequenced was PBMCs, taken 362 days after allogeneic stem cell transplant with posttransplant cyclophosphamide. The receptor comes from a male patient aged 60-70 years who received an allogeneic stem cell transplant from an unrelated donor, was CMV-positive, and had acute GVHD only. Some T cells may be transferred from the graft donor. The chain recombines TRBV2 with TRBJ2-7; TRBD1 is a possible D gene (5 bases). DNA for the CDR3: TGTGCCAGCAGGCTCCAGGGAATCCACGAGCAGTACTTC. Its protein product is CASRLQGIHEQYF. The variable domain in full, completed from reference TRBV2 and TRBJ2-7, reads EPEVTQTPSHQVTQMGQEVILRCVPISNHLYFYWYRQILGQKVEFLVSFYNNEISEKSEIFDDQFSVERPDGSNFTLKIRSTKLEDSAMYFCASRLQGIHEQYFGPGTRLTVT.